This is a list of T cell receptor beta chains from one sample in a study of Graves' ophthalmopathy and Graves' hyperthyroidism. TCRdb re-called the multiplex PCR reads with MiXCR, one entry per CDR3 protein. This sample yields some 350,000 distinct CDR3 sequences, of which about a sixth are seen a single time; 2.4% belongs to the top ten. Sequencing was performed on peripheral blood. The receptors were sampled from an adult woman with stable Graves' hyperthyroidism. Each CDR3 is given with its conserved first and last residue. A D gene is named only where the DNA matches it firmly. Not every row has a clone size; where given, it reads once, few, many or a size class.

abundance	j_gene	d_gene	v_gene	len	CDR3nt	CDR3aa
few	TRBJ2-1	TRBD2	TRBV7-2	16	TGTGCCAGCAGCACCTATGGACTAGCGGGAGACAATGAGCAGTTCTTC	CASSTYGLAGDNEQFF
few	TRBJ2-6	TRBD2	TRBV9	13	TGTGCCAGCAGCGTGGGAGGGCCTGGCGTCCTAACTTTC	CASSVGGPGVLTF
many	TRBJ2-7	NA	TRBV12-3/TRBV12-4	13	TGTGCCAGCAGTATGTATGAGGGCGACGAGCAGTACTTC	CASSMYEGDEQYF
many	TRBJ1-5	NA	TRBV6-1	17	TGTGCCAGCAGTGGGCGAGGGGGGGGAGGCAGCAATCAGCCCCAGCATTTT	CASSGRGGGGSNQPQHF
many	TRBJ1-2	TRBD1	TRBV7-2	16	TGTGCCAGCAGCTTAGGTGGGACAGGGCCCCTCCATGGCTACACCTTC	CASSLGGTGPLHGYTF
few	TRBJ1-1	TRBD1	TRBV3-1	16	TGTGCCAGCAGCCGTGGACAGGGGCCCCCGGGCACTGAAGCTTTCTTT	CASSRGQGPPGTEAFF
many	TRBJ1-2	NA	TRBV28	11	TGTGCCAGCCGTCGAGGGGGTGGCTACACCTTC	CASRRGGGYTF
NA	TRBJ2-3	NA	TRBV12-3/TRBV12-4	15	TGTGCCAGCAGCCCGCGACGGACTAGCACAGATACGCAGTATTTT	CASSPRRTSTDTQYF
NA	TRBJ1-5	NA	TRBV4-3	14	TGCGCCAGCAGCCAAGACAGTAGCAATCAGCCCCAGCATTTT	CASSQDSSNQPQHF
NA	TRBJ2-5	TRBD2	TRBV6-1	15	TGTGCCAGCAGTGGGTGGCAGCGGGGGGAAGAGACCCAGTACTTC	CASSGWQRGEETQYF
few	TRBJ2-3	NA	TRBV20-1	13	TGCAGCGAGGTCCGTGATAGCACAGATACGCAGTATTTT	CSEVRDSTDTQYF
many	TRBJ2-7	NA	TRBV6-1	14	TGTGCCAGCAGTGAAGCCGGTGGGACCTACGAGCAGTACTTC	CASSEAGGTYEQYF
many	TRBJ2-7	TRBD1	TRBV28	16	TGTGCCAGCAGTTTATGGAGACGGACAGGGACGTACGAGCAGTACTTC	CASSLWRRTGTYEQYF
many	TRBJ2-7	NA	TRBV6-4	17	TGTGCCAGCAGGACTTCACCCTCGCGATTAAAACCCATCGAGCAGTACTTC	CASRTSPSRLKPIEQYF
many	TRBJ1-2	NA	TRBV27	16	TGTGCCAGCTCCCCCTTAGGGCTCTCAGGAAGCTATGGCTACACCTTC	CASSPLGLSGSYGYTF
many	TRBJ2-2	NA	TRBV11-1	15	TGTGCCAGCAGCCCCAGGGCAGGGATCACCGGGGAGCTGTTTTTT	CASSPRAGITGELFF
many	TRBJ1-1	NA	TRBV27	13	TGTGCCAGCAGTTTATCCGGCAGGGTCGAAGCTTTCTTT	CASSLSGRVEAFF
many	TRBJ2-4	TRBD1	TRBV4-3	15	TGCGCCAGCAGCCGGACAGGGGATGCCAAAAACATTCAGTACTTC	CASSRTGDAKNIQYF
many	TRBJ2-7	TRBD1	TRBV12-3/TRBV12-4	15	TGTGCCAGCAGCTACCGGGACAGGGTATGGTACGAGCAGTACTTC	CASSYRDRVWYEQYF
many	TRBJ2-7	NA	TRBV4-1	14	TGCGCCAGCAGCCAAACCGGACGGATCTACGAGCAGTACTTC	CASSQTGRIYEQYF
many	TRBJ1-2	TRBD1	TRBV20-1	14	TGCAGTGCTGGGGACAGAAGGACTAACTATGGCTACACCTTC	CSAGDRRTNYGYTF
many	TRBJ2-2	NA	TRBV6-2/TRBV6-3	13	TGTGCCAGCAGTTACCCCGTGGCCGGGGAGCTGTTTTTT	CASSYPVAGELFF
few	TRBJ2-7	NA	TRBV5-5	14	TGTGCCAGCAGCTTAACAGGGTGGGATTATGAGCAGTACTTC	CASSLTGWDYEQYF